Below are 27 T cell receptor beta chains sequenced from a single sample in a study of OX40 agonist ivuxolimab in advanced cancers. Data came from immunoSEQ multiplex PCR; TCRdb stores just in-frame clones and leaves some out. This sample has 65,000 to 95,000 clones, with roughly 90% found just once. The sample in question was CD4+ or CD8+ T cells sorted from blood, obtained in a trial of the OX40 agonist ivuxolimab. These receptors were taken from an adult with an advanced solid tumor such as melanoma, head and neck, liver or kidney cancer.

The chain couples TRBV6-1 to TRBJ1-6, with 8 bases that match TRBD1. The CDR3 has 15 amino acids. In germline, CDR1 is MNHNS, CDR2 SASEGT. V dropped 1 base and J dropped 7; count of bases not matched to a gene: 3. CDR3 region: CASSEGTGSNSPLHF. In nucleotides, the CDR3 is TGTGCCAGCAGTGAAGGGACAGGGAGCAATTCACCCCTCCACTTT.

This clone was seen just once. The V call is TRBV4-1, the J call TRBJ2-3; no reliable D call. This CDR3 has 12 residues. V gave up 3 bases and J gave up 5 bases, with 6 bases separating them. Germline V gene lookup returns CDR1 MGHRA and CDR2 YSYEKL. CDR3 sequence: CASSQVLDTQYF. DNA for the CDR3: TGCGCCAGCAGCCAGGTCCTAGATACGCAGTATTTT.

The chain is built from TRBV2 and TRBJ2-1, with 13 bases lining up with TRBD2. In germline, CDR1 is SNHLY, CDR2 FYNNEI. J was trimmed by 2 bases and V by 7 bases; bases with no gene match: 14. The CDR3 is 19 residues long. DNA for the CDR3: TGTGCCAGCACTCAAATCCCGGGACTAGCGGGGACCACCTACAATGAGCAGTTCTTC. Protein sequence: CASTQIPGLAGTTYNEQFF.

This clone was detected only once. The chain employs TRBV18 and TRBJ1-5, with 10 bases that match TRBD1. Germline CDR1 and CDR2: KGHSH and LQKENI. There are 14 residues in the CDR3. V shed 3 bases, J shed 6 bases, and the junction held 2 bases outside the gene matches. Written as DNA, the CDR3 is TGTGCCAGCTCACCGGACAGGGGGGTTCAGCCCCAGCATTTT. It translates to CASSPDRGVQPQHF.

The V call is TRBV2, the J call TRBJ1-5, with D hard to call. The V gene's germline CDR1 is SNHLY and CDR2 FYNNEI. V lost 5 bases and J 4 bases, leaving 9 bases between the germline ends. The CDR3 loop spans 13 amino acids. The CDR3 loop reads CASSNRFNQPQHF. Here the CDR3 DNA reads TGTGCCAGCAGTAACAGATTTAATCAGCCCCAGCATTTT.

The rearrangement links TRBV15 to TRBJ1-1; D is unclear. This CDR3 is built from 17 residues. Trimming removed 3 bases from V and 0 bases from J, with 17 bases in between. Germline CDR1 is LNHNV and CDR2 is YYDKDF (reference sequence). CDR3 nucleotides: TGTGCCACCAGCAGGGGGTGGGAGCAACTCATGAACACTGAAGCTTTCTTT. Translating gives CATSRGWEQLMNTEAFF.

The chain uses TRBV27 and TRBJ2-7; the match to TRBD1 covers 9 bases. The V segment lost 4 bases and the J segment 5 bases; nucleotides outside the gene matches: 6. CDR1 MNHEY and CDR2 SMNVEV come from the germline V gene (reference sequence). This CDR3 is 14 amino acids long. The CDR3 coding sequence is TGTGCCAGCAGTTCCGAGGGACAGGGCGACGAGCAGTACTTC. Protein: CASSSEGQGDEQYF.

The rearrangement uses TRBV19 and TRBJ1-1; 8 bases fit TRBD1. Losses at the gene ends were 4 bases for V and 1 base for J; bases not matched to a gene: 5. The germline gives CDR1 LNHDA, CDR2 SQIVND (reference sequence). CDR3 length equals 15 residues. CDR3 bases: TGTGCCAGTAGTAGGGACAGGCGTCCGAACACTGAAGCTTTCTTT. Translating it yields CASSRDRRPNTEAFF.

This clone was seen just once. The chain couples TRBV9 to TRBJ2-1; D not resolved. Germline CDR1 SGDLS, CDR2 YYNGEE. This CDR3 region has 14 residues. Trimming took 0 bases from V and 2 from J, leaving 6 bases between them. The CDR3 sequence: CASSVDLAYNEQFF. Written as DNA, the CDR3 is TGTGCCAGCAGCGTAGACTTAGCCTACAATGAGCAGTTCTTC.

CDR3 sequence reads: CASSELTGRNYGYTF. The CDR3 DNA follows: TGTGCCAGCAGTGAACTAACAGGGAGGAACTATGGCTACACCTTC. The chain combines TRBV2 with TRBJ1-2, with D possibly matching TRBD1 (6 bases). Germline CDR1 SNHLY, CDR2 FYNNEI. V was cut by 2 bases and J by 2 bases, with 12 bases left in between. The CDR3 covers 15 residues. Based on the CDR3 plus reference TRBV2 and TRBJ1-2, the full variable domain is EPEVTQTPSHQVTQMGQEVILRCVPISNHLYFYWYRQILGQKVEFLVSFYNNEISEKSEIFDDQFSVERPDGSNFTLKIRSTKLEDSAMYFCASSELTGRNYGYTFGSGTRLTVV.

This clone appeared a few times. The rearrangement links TRBV28 to TRBJ2-7; 8 bases line up with TRBD2. The CDR3 is 14 amino acids. Germline CDR1 MDHEN, CDR2 SYDVKM. Germline trimming cut 6 bases from V and 4 bases from J; bases unmatched to any gene: 8. DNA of the CDR3: TGTGCCAGCAGAGCGGGGGTGCGACCTTACGAGCAGTACTTC. Translation: CASRAGVRPYEQYF.

V and J are TRBV5-5 and TRBJ1-2; perhaps TRBD1 as D (5 bases). Germline lookup yields CDR1 SGHKS and CDR2 YYEKEE (reference sequence). Deletions cut 1 base from V and 4 bases from J, with 8 bases between. The CDR3 is made up of 13 amino acids. The CDR3: CASSLRQGYGYTF. CDR3 DNA sequence: TGTGCCAGCAGCTTGAGGCAGGGCTATGGCTACACCTTC. Full variable domain (remainder filled in from reference TRBV5-5 and TRBJ1-2): DAGVTQSPTHLIKTRGQQVTLRCSPISGHKSVSWYQQVLGQGPQFIFQYYEKEERGRGNFPDRFSARQFPNYSSELNVNALLLGDSALYLCASSLRQGYGYTFGSGTRLTVV.

The chain carries TRBV5-5 and TRBJ1-6, with D unclear. There are 11 residues in the CDR3. Germline assignment: CDR1 SGHKS and CDR2 YYEKEE (reference sequence). V was shortened by 2 bases and J by 6 bases, with 0 bases between the two germline ends. Here the CDR3 reads CASSFNSPLHF. The CDR3 DNA follows: TGTGCCAGCAGCTTTAATTCACCCCTCCACTTT.

V and J are TRBV10-2 and TRBJ2-1; D might be TRBD2 (5 bases). V was clipped by 2 bases and J by 9 bases, with 11 bases between them. The CDR3 consists of 13 residues. Germline CDR1 WSHSY, CDR2 SAAADI. CDR3: CASSEAPRGEQFF. The CDR3 bases are TGCGCCAGCAGTGAGGCTCCCCGGGGTGAGCAGTTCTTC.

J is TRBJ2-7 and V is TRBV6-6; D unresolved. Germline V gene data show CDR1 as MNHNY and CDR2 as SVGAGI (reference sequence). Between the trimmed V and J ends, which lost 0 bases and 7 bases, there was a span of 10 bases. The CDR3 sequence is 13 residues long. CDR3 sequence (DNA): TGTGCCAGCAGTTACTCTTCTCCGCGGGAGCAGTACTTC. Translation gives CASSYSSPREQYF.

This clone was seen only a few times. The chain recombines TRBV5-4 with TRBJ2-7, with D unclear. Deletions cut 4 bases from V and 0 bases from J, with 11 bases between. This CDR3 comprises 14 residues. Looked up from germline, CDR1 is SGHNT and CDR2 is YYREEE (reference sequence). The CDR3 DNA follows: TGTGCCAGCAGCCAGGACGCGTCCTCCTACGAGCAGTACTTC. The encoded protein is CASSQDASSYEQYF.

The gene calls are TRBV7-9 and TRBJ2-5; the match to TRBD1 covers 10 bases. V shed 6 bases, J shed 5 bases, and the junction held 3 bases outside the gene matches. This CDR3 is built from 13 residues. Germline V gene lookup returns CDR1 SEHNR and CDR2 FQNEAQ (reference sequence). This CDR3 is CASSWTGGETQYF. The CDR3 bases are TGTGCCAGCAGTTGGACAGGGGGGGAGACCCAGTACTTC. The variable domain in full, with the rest retrieved from reference TRBV7-9 and TRBJ2-5, is DTGVSQNPRHKITKRGQNVTFRCDPISEHNRLYWYRQTLGQGPEFLTYFQNEAQLEKSRLLSDRFSAERPKGSFSTLEIQRTEQGDSAMYLCASSWTGGETQYFGPGTRLLVL.

This chain uses TRBV6-1 with TRBJ2-3; weak D call: TRBD2 (5 bases). CDR1 and CDR2 from the germline V gene are MNHNS and SASEGT. The CDR3 is made up of 15 amino acids. With 4 bases removed from V and 0 bases from J, the gap between germline ends came to 11 bases. As DNA, the CDR3 is TGTGCCAGCAGTGGAAAGAGGACTAGCACAGATACGCAGTATTTT. It yields the protein CASSGKRTSTDTQYF.

CDR3 region: CASSPHGAGNTIYF. The DNA of the CDR3 is TGTGCCAGTAGCCCTCATGGGGCTGGAAACACCATATATTTT. This chain joins TRBV19 and TRBJ1-3; no definite D call. Trimming shortened V by 6 bases and J by 2 bases, and 11 bases separated the two germline ends. The length of the CDR3 is 14 residues. The germline CDR1 and CDR2 sequences are LNHDA and SQIVND (reference sequence). Filled out from reference TRBV19 and TRBJ1-3, the complete variable domain reads DGGITQSPKYLFRKEGQNVTLSCEQNLNHDAMYWYRQDPGQGLRLIYYSQIVNDFQKGDIAEGYSVSREKKESFPLTVTSAQKNPTAFYLCASSPHGAGNTIYFGEGSWLTVV.

This chain links TRBV19 with TRBJ1-2; D possibly corresponds to TRBD1 (6 bases). There are 13 residues in the CDR3. Germline CDR1 reads LNHDA; CDR2 reads SQIVND (reference sequence). Trimming left V 6 bases short and J 8 bases short, with 16 bases between. The CDR3 region is CASRYSGTRGYTF. The DNA for the CDR3 is TGTGCCAGTAGGTACTCCGGGACACGGGGCTACACCTTC.

This clone was recorded once. The V call is TRBV28, the J call TRBJ1-1; weak D call: TRBD1 (5 bases). Per germline, CDR1 MDHEN and CDR2 SYDVKM. This CDR3 has 15 residues. Trimming left V 4 bases short and J 1 base short, with 13 bases between. CDR3 sequence (DNA): TGTGCCAGCAGTTCGTCCGGGGACGCGAACACTGAAGCTTTCTTT. It translates to CASSSSGDANTEAFF.

CDR3 protein: CASSESGSLGYTF. For the CDR3, the DNA is TGTGCCAGCAGTGAAAGTGGGTCTCTTGGCTACACCTTC. The gene calls are TRBV6-1 and TRBJ1-2; D gene unclear. The germline V gene has CDR1 MNHNS and CDR2 SASEGT. Trimming stripped 2 bases from V and 7 bases from J, with 11 bases between. The CDR3 is 13 residues long.

The chain employs TRBV6-5 and TRBJ1-6; 8 positions match TRBD1. V was pared by 0 bases and J by 8 bases, with 3 bases of the junction left unmatched. The CDR3 extends over 15 amino acids. The germline V gene has CDR1 MNHEY and CDR2 SVGAGI. CDR3 loop: CASSYSGQGHSPLHF. CDR3 DNA sequence: TGTGCCAGCAGTTACTCAGGACAGGGACATTCACCCCTCCACTTT.

CDR3: CASRMTGGPAEAFF. CDR3 coding DNA: TGTGCCAGCAGGATGACAGGAGGGCCTGCTGAAGCTTTCTTT. This sequence joins TRBV4-2 and TRBJ1-1; TRBD1 might be the D (6 bases). V was shortened by 6 bases and J by 6 bases, with 17 bases between the two germline ends. There are 14 residues in the CDR3. CDR1 is LGHNA, CDR2 YNFKEQ, per germline.

This sequence joins TRBV5-1 and TRBJ1-1; D unclear. The CDR3 runs 17 residues. Trimming took off 3 bases at V and 1 base at J, with 19 bases between the two ends. Germline V CDR1 and CDR2: SGHRS, YFSETQ. The CDR3 nucleotides are TGCGCCAGCAGCTCTCCGACCATAAGTGAGAAGAACACTGAAGCTTTCTTT. Its protein is CASSSPTISEKNTEAFF.

The chain combines TRBV18 with TRBJ1-2; 7 nucleotides align to TRBD1. This CDR3 is built from 14 residues. The V gene end was trimmed by 3 bases and the J gene end by 3 bases; junction bases not matched to a gene: 4. Germline loops: CDR1 KGHSH, CDR2 LQKENI. The DNA for the CDR3 is TGTGCCAGCTCACCGACAGGGACGGACTATGGCTACACCTTC. Translating it yields CASSPTGTDYGYTF.

This chain links TRBV10-3 with TRBJ2-1; no reliable D call. V was shortened by 0 bases and J by 6 bases, with 15 bases between the two germline ends. The CDR3 loop spans 16 amino acids. The germline CDR1 and CDR2 sequences are ENHRY and SYGVKD. CDR3 residues: CAISESSAAMGNEQFF. As DNA, the CDR3 is TGTGCCATCAGTGAGTCGTCCGCAGCTATGGGCAATGAGCAGTTCTTC.